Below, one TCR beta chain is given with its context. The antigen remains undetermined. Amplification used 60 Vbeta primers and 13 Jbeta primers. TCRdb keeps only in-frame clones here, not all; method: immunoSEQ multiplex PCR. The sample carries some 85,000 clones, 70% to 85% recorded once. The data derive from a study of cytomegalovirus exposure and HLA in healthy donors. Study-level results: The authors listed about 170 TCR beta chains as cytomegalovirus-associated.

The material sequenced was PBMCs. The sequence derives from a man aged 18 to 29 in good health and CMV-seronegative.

This chain's CDR3 is CASRITPGGGAGELFF. As DNA, the CDR3 is TGTGCCAGCAGAATTACCCCCGGGGGGGGCGCCGGGGAGCTGTTTTTT. The chain employs TRBV7-8 and TRBJ2-2; TRBD2 agrees at 8 bases. The germline V gene has CDR1 SGHVS and CDR2 FQNEAQ. Trimming at V came to 6 bases and at J to 6 bases, leaving 12 bases not matched to a gene. The CDR3 loop spans 16 amino acids.